A single TCR beta chain is shown here with its context. Its antigen is not known. Other nucleotide sequences from this sample produce the same CDR3. The sample is drawn from a study of T cell responses to AZD1222 COVID-19 vaccine. This table comes from immunoSEQ multiplex PCR, and its TCRdb copy is limited to in-frame clones, with some not included. This repertoire shows 150,000 to 200,000 clones, approximately 93% found once; its top ten account for about 3.9%. V lost 1 base and J 5 bases, leaving 5 bases between the germline ends. The CDR3 covers 12 residues. Germline V lookup: CDR1 KGHSH, CDR2 LQKENI. Study results and limitations: Donors were mostly white British, more females; clonal diversity possibly underestimated.

The sequence came from an adult in good health. The sequencing here drew on peripheral blood, taken on day 0 of AZD1222 vaccination. The chain links TRBV18 to TRBJ1-1; D unresolved. CDR3 amino acids: CASSPQGTEAFF. The CDR3 DNA reads as TGTGCCAGCTCACCACAGGGAACTGAAGCTTTCTTT.